This entry features one T cell receptor beta chain sequence. The antigen is unknown. The data belong to a study of chemoradiotherapy in HPV16-positive cancers. Study in general: Candidate HPV-specific T-cell clones and common TCR motifs came from functional assays in a couple of HPV16-positive patients.

Sequenced by immunoSEQ multiplex PCR; TCRdb stores in-frame clones only, minus some. The sample gives 30,000 to 50,000 clones, 75% to 85% of which show up once; about 4.9% is in the top ten. Study-level results: Candidate HPV-specific clones and E7-related TCR motifs grew in tumor during treatment. HPV-responsive T-cell expansion during chemoradiotherapy was linked to improved recurrence-free survival in HPV16-positive patients.

Between the trimmed V and J ends, which lost 5 bases and 6 bases, there was a span of 10 bases. The CDR3 is made up of 13 amino acids. The germline gives CDR1 MNHEY, CDR2 SVGAGI. This TCR was sampled from a human donor with HPV-associated anogenital cancer. The chain uses TRBV6-5 and TRBJ2-2; D ambiguous. Material: blood, obtained from a patient who underwent chemoradiotherapy. In DNA form, the CDR3 reads TGTGCCAGCAGTCCCTCCCGCGCCGGGGAGCTGTTTTTT. Its translation is CASSPSRAGELFF.